This T cell receptor beta chain originates from a study of cytomegalovirus exposure and HLA in healthy donors. On the study more broadly: One earlier analysis, a look at about 179 million T cells, found 100 million to 130 million unique TCR beta sequences.

Points from the study as a whole: The study had only CMV serostatus as immune exposure information.

13 Jbeta primers and 60 Vbeta primers were used for the PCR. Here immunoSEQ multiplex PCR was the method, and the copy in TCRdb shows in-frame clones only, minus some. Of hundreds of thousands of clones in the sample, 82% are singletons; the top ten hold approximately 5.7%. The CDR3 is 15 residues long. V was pared by 5 bases and J by 0 bases, with 11 bases between. CDR1 SGHTA and CDR2 FQGNSA come from the germline V gene. Turning to this clone: Its cognate antigen is unknown. The sample has other DNA sequences that encode this CDR3 too.

Healthy bone marrow donors made up the cohort. The sample was PBMCs. The receptor was isolated from a man aged 35 to 55 in good health and CMV-seropositive. The chain carries TRBV7-2 and TRBJ1-5; no clear D. CDR3 nucleotide sequence: TGTGCCAGCAGCAGTGGAGGGTCTAGCAATCAGCCCCAGCATTTT. Its protein is CASSSGGSSNQPQHF.